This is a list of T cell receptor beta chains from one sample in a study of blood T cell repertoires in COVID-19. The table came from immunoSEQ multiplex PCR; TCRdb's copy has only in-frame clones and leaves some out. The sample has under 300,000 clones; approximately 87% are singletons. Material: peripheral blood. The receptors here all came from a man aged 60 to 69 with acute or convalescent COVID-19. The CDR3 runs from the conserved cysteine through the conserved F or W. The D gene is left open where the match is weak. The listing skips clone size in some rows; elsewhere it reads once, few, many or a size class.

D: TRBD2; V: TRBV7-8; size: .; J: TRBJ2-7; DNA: TGTGCCAGCAGGATCGTAGAACTAGCGGCCTACGAGCAGTACTTC; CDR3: CASRIVELAAYEQYF
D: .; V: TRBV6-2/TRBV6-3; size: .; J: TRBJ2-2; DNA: TGTGCCAGCAGTTGGGCCGCCGGGGAGCTGTTTTTT; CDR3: CASSWAAGELFF
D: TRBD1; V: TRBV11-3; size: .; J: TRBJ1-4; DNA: TGTGCCAGCAGCCCGGACAGGCCAACCCCGGGTGAAAAACTGTTTTTT; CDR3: CASSPDRPTPGEKLFF
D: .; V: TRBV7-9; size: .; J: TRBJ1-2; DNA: TGTGCCAGCAGCCAGTATGGCTACACCTTC; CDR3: CASSQYGYTF
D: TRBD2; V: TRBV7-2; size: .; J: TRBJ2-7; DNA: TGTGCCAGCAGCTTAGCGGGACTAGCGGAGAGCTACGAGCAGTACTTC; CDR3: CASSLAGLAESYEQYF
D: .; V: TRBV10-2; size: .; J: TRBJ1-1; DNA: TGCGCCAGCAGTGAAGGACAGCTGAACACTGAAGCTTTCTTT; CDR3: CASSEGQLNTEAFF
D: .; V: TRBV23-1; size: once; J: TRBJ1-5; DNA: TGCGCCCTCCCGTGCGGATTGGGGGCGCCCGCCTATCAGCCCCAGCATTTT; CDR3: CALPCGLGAPAYQPQHF
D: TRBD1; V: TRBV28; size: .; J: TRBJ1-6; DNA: TGTGCCAGCAGTATGAACAGGGGGCGCAATTCACCCCTCCACTTT; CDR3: CASSMNRGRNSPLHF
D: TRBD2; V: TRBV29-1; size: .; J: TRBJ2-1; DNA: TGCAGCGTTGTTCTCGCGCGGGAGGGCAATGAGCAGTTCTTC; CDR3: CSVVLAREGNEQFF
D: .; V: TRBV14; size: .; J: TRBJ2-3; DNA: TGTGCCAGCAGCCAAGAGAAGGTGGAGAGCACAGATACGCAGTATTTT; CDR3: CASSQEKVESTDTQYF
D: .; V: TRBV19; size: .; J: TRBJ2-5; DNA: TGTGCCAGTAGTATAGGGGGAGATGGGGAGACCCAGTACTTC; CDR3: CASSIGGDGETQYF
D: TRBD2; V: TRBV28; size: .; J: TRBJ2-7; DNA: TGTGCCAGCAGTTCCCCCCCTAGCGGGAGGAACTACGAGCAGTACTTC; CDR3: CASSSPPSGRNYEQYF
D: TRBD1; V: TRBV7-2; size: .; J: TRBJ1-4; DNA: TGTGCCAGCAGCCCTACAGGGGGGACTAATGAAAAACTGTTTTTT; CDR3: CASSPTGGTNEKLFF
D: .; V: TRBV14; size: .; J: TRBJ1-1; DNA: TGTGCCAGCAGCCCTACCTCACAGGGACCGTGGACTGAAGCTTTCTTT; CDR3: CASSPTSQGPWTEAFF
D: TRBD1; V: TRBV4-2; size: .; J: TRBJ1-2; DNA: TGTGCCAGCAGCCAAGATGGGACAGGCTACAACTATGGCTACACCTTC; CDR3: CASSQDGTGYNYGYTF